This entry features one T cell receptor beta chain sequence. The count of this clone is one. What this receptor recognizes is not known. Qualities for individual bases were not recorded, and no much larger clone is one base off. This sample was taken from a study of graft-versus-host responses after intestinal transplantation (dated by TCRdb to the early 2020s). Regarding the research as a whole: The transplants that recipients received were multivisceral, liver-intestinal, or isolated intestinal. Donor T cell macrochimerism was defined as a peak of at least 4% donor T cells among recipient peripheral blood mononuclear cells. The cohort enrolled 24 intestinal transplant recipients including one retransplant, and 3 patients lacking pretransplant specimens were excluded. Anti-thymocyte globulin induction was given to all recipients, followed by maintenance tacrolimus and steroids for around three years. To identify alloreactive clones, pre-transplant mixed lymphocyte reaction products were sequenced and compared with unstimulated pre-transplant donor and recipient T cells. Instead of going to the commercial service, samples from three later patients were sequenced in-house on an Illumina MiSeq and processed with MiXCR. Bulk TCR-beta CDR3 sequencing was used to track graft-versus-host and host-versus-graft alloreactive T cell clones in the graft, circulation and bone marrow after intestinal transplantation.

General findings and caveats noted by the study authors: Early after transplant, peak levels of circulating GvH clones were associated with declines in HvG clones. The conclusions were limited by the relatively low number and heterogeneity of the intestinal transplant patients. GvH clones were detected in recipient bone marrow, and some appeared earlier in ileal mucosa or blood, consistent with an intestinal mucosal origin. In the allografts of patients with donor T cell macrochimerism, GvH to HvG T cell clonal ratios were high.

The V and J ends are trimmed by 3 bases and 0 bases, leaving 8 bases between them. Reading the germline V gene gives CDR1 LGHNA and CDR2 YSLEER. From the cysteine through the phenylalanine, the CDR3 covers 14 amino acids. Only CDR3 DNA is held: 42 bases, read in frame from base 1. The library was built by means of the immunoSEQ multiplex PCR assay. For most patients, genomic DNA was subjected to high-throughput TCR-beta CDR3 sequencing by Adaptive Biotechnologies. Concerning the study's data processing: TCR sequencing data were retrieved from Adaptive's ImmunoSEQ software for 15 to 20 patients, whereas a few other patients were processed with MiXCR and VDJtools. Because the origin of CDR3 nucleotide sequences shared between donor and recipient could not be assigned, those sequences were removed. To count as alloreactive, a clone needed at least 2-fold expansion over unstimulated cells and a minimum CFSE-low frequency of 0.002% (template counts) or 0.001% (read counts). Mappable clones were those detected in sequenced pre-transplant spleen, lymph node, or MLR CFSE-low populations of the donor or recipient. The cumulative frequency of alloreactive clones was calculated as a percentage of all sequences, weighted by copy number. TCRdb holds this immuneACCESS table with in-frame rearrangements only. Some clones are missing; in checked studies, unresolved V genes explain under half, and the rest has no known cause. D and trimming were read from the DNA, whereas the V and J calls and clone size are those reported in that table. This sample has about 7,400 clones in its table, and around 68% of those were observed once. The ten largest clonotypes hold roughly 5.3% of the sample.

Dithiothreitol, EDTA incubations and collagenase D digestion were used to isolate intraepithelial and lamina propria lymphocytes from graft specimens. Bulk TCR-beta sequencing was performed on serial intestinal graft biopsy specimens collected as late as 600 days after transplant. The starting material was ileum tissue, obtained about 55 days after transplant. The chain employs TRBV4-3 and TRBJ1-1; the D gene is unclear. The TCR was taken from a human patient who received an intestinal transplant, so some T cells may come from the graft donor. The base sequence is TGCGCCAGCAGCCACAGGACTATGAACACTGAAGCTTTCTTT. Translated, it reads CASSHRTMNTEAFF.